The text below deals with one TCR beta chain. Its matching antigen is unknown. The record originates from a study of PD-1 blockade in classical Hodgkin lymphoma. Study-wide findings and caveats: Newly diagnosed and completely responding patients shared comparable baseline diversity. By C4D1, CD4+ diversity increased significantly, especially in complete responders.

TCRdb's copy holds only in-frame clones and misses some; the assay was immunoSEQ multiplex PCR. Altogether about 21,000 clones are present, about two thirds being singletons, with the ten largest covering around 6%. Trimming pared 7 bases from V and 0 bases from J, leaving 19 bases between. The CDR3 runs to 17 residues. Germline V CDR1 and CDR2: MDHEN, SYDVKM. Brentuximab vedotin exposure varied among the patients, all of whom had relapsed after autologous stem cell transplantation. Complete response, partial response or progressive disease constituted the best response categories observed. The sequence was collected from a human donor with classical Hodgkin lymphoma. The sequencing used peripheral blood mononuclear cells (PBMCs), collected at baseline. The chain is built from TRBV28 and TRBJ1-3; D is possibly TRBD1 (6 bases). The CDR3 is CASTEQEGGISGNTIYF. The CDR3 DNA is TGTGCCAGCACCGAACAAGAGGGGGGGATCTCTGGAAACACCATATATTTT.